This TCR beta chain was sequenced during a study of blood T cell repertoires in COVID-19. Study overall: Samples taken during acute and convalescent COVID-19 were collected in the United States, Italy and Spain. T cells, B-cell-depleted T cells, or PBMCs supplied cDNA or gDNA.

Original processing notes: Researchers report that nucleated cell counts were estimated from reference gene primer amplification. Here immunoSEQ multiplex PCR was the method, and the copy in TCRdb shows in-frame clones only, minus some. That table is the source of V, J and clone size, and D and trimming were worked out from the DNA. The sample shows about 84,000 clones, approximately 86% of them seen only once. Trimming cost V 4 bases and J 3 bases; bases outside gene matches: 0. The CDR3 covers 12 residues. Germline V CDR1 and CDR2: SGHRS, YFSETQ. The gene calls are TRBV5-1 and TRBJ2-7; 8 bases agree with TRBD1. The sequence was collected from a woman older than 75 with acute or convalescent COVID-19. The sequencing sample was made of peripheral blood. CDR3 nucleotides: TGCGCCAGCAGCGGACAGGGCTACGAGCAGTACTTC. Protein product: CASSGQGYEQYF.